This T cell receptor beta chain was obtained from a study of T cell responses to AZD1222 COVID-19 vaccine. Findings and caveats of the study: White British ancestry dominated among donors, who included more females, and clonal diversity was possibly underestimated. Regions left unmutated in variants are reportedly the target of nearly half of spike-specific TCRs.

About this clone itself: What it recognizes is unknown.

Germline values: CDR1 MDHEN, CDR2 SYDVKM. V lost 6 bases, J lost 1 base, and 12 bases lay in between. This CDR3 has 14 amino acids. The repertoire was sequenced with immunoSEQ multiplex PCR; TCRdb's copy has only in-frame clones and lacks some. The sample carries about 83,000 clones, 75% to 95% recorded once. The input for sequencing was peripheral blood, taken on day 0 of MenACWY control vaccination. This sequence was found in an adult in good health. The chain employs TRBV28 and TRBJ1-2; D might be TRBD1 (5 bases). CDR3 in amino acids: CASRSGDLNYGYTF. The CDR3 bases are TGTGCCAGCAGGTCTGGGGACCTTAACTATGGCTACACCTTC.